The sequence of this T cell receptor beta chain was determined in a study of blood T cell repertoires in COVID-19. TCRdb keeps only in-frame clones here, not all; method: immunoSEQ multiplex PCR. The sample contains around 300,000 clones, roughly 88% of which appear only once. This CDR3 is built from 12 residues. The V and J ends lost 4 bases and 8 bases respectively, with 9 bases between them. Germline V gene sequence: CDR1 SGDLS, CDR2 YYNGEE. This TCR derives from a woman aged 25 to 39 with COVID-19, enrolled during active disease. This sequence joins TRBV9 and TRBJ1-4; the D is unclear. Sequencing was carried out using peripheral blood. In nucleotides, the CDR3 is TGTGCCAGCAGCTCCCACGCGGAAAAACTGTTTTTT. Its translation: CASSSHAEKLFF.